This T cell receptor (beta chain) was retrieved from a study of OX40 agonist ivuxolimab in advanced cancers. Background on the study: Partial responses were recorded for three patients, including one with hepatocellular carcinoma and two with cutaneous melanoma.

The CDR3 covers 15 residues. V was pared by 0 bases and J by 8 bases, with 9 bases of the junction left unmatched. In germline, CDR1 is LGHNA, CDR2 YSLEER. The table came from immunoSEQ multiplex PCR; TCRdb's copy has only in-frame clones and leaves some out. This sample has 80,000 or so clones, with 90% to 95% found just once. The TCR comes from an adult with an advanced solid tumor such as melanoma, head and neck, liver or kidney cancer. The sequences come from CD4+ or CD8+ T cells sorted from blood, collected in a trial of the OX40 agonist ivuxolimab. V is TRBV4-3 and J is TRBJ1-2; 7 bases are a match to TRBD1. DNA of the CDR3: TGCGCCAGCAGCCAAGATCTCGACAGGGAGGGCGGCTACACCTTC. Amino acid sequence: CASSQDLDREGGYTF.